The clone carrying this TCR beta chain was observed at least ten times. Germline CDR1 and CDR2: SQVTM and ANQGSEA. The V end was cut by 0 bases, the J end by 2 bases, with 14 bases between. CDR3 size: 15 residues. This specimen belongs to a study of neurological immune-mediated disorders. Every sequencing run generated in excess of 180 million TCR-beta sequences. These sequences covered 15-18 subjects. TCRdb analysed the 5' RACE reads with MiXCR anew, one entry per CDR3 protein. Among tens of thousands of distinct CDR3 sequences listed, roughly 10% were seen once. The time point is: longitudinal time-point 1 (baseline).

This clonotype originated in a young man in good health. The sample taken for sequencing was PBMCs. The chain is built from TRBV29-1 and TRBJ2-7; D possibly corresponds to TRBD2 (6 bases). The CDR3 here is CSVEEGLAPTYEQYF. CDR3 sequence (DNA): TGCAGCGTTGAAGAGGGTCTAGCGCCGACCTACGAGCAGTACTTC.